What follows are 25 T cell receptor beta chains derived from one specimen sequenced in a study of cytomegalovirus exposure and HLA in healthy donors. PCR amplification relied on 60 Vbeta primers (plus 13 Jbeta primers). The table came from immunoSEQ multiplex PCR; TCRdb's copy has only in-frame clones and leaves some out. In the table there are around 230,000 clones, roughly 80% of which are singletons. The sequenced material came from PBMCs. Receptors were obtained from a man aged 35-49 years in good health and CMV-seropositive.

This rearrangement joins TRBV6-6 to TRBJ1-2, with D maybe TRBD1 (5 bases). V gave up 7 bases and J gave up 5 bases, with 17 bases separating them. This CDR3 contains 14 residues. Germline values: CDR1 MNHNY, CDR2 SVGAGI (reference sequence). The CDR3 sequence is CASTGDFGRYGYTF. The CDR3 DNA is TGTGCCAGCACTGGGGACTTTGGACGTTATGGCTACACCTTC.

In its sample, this clone was seen a few times. The gene calls are TRBV7-6 and TRBJ2-5, with no clear D. The CDR3 totals 13 residues. The V end was cut by 0 bases, the J end by 4 bases, with 6 bases between. Germline values: CDR1 SGHVS, CDR2 FNYEAQ. CDR3 DNA sequence: TGTGCCAGCAGCTTAGCTACATCAGAGACCCAGTACTTC. Encoded protein: CASSLATSETQYF. The full variable domain, in which reference TRBV7-6 and TRBJ2-5 provide the parts outside the CDR3, is GAGVSQSPRYKVTKRGQDVALRCDPISGHVSLYWYRQALGQGPEFLTYFNYEAQQDKSGLPNDRFSAERPEGSISTLTIQRTEQRDSAMYRCASSLATSETQYFGPGTRLLVL.

This clone was seen a single time. The chain has TRBV19 and TRBJ1-4; D is perhaps TRBD1 (5 bases). This CDR3 contains 12 residues. Germline lookup yields CDR1 LNHDA and CDR2 SQIVND (reference sequence). V lost 2 bases, J lost 8 bases, and 6 bases lay in between. The CDR3 loop is CASSISGEKLFF. For the CDR3, the DNA is TGTGCCAGTAGTATATCAGGGGAAAAACTGTTTTTT.

V usage is TRBV4-1 and J usage is TRBJ2-3, with TRBD2 matching 11 bases. Germline CDR1 and CDR2: MGHRA and YSYEKL. This CDR3 contains 18 residues. J gave up 0 bases and V 1 base, and 6 bases lay outside the gene matches. DNA of the CDR3: TGCGCCAGCAGCCAAGCACTAGCGGGAGCCTCTAGCACAGATACGCAGTATTTT. Amino acids: CASSQALAGASSTDTQYF.

The chain links TRBV5-1 to TRBJ1-1; perhaps TRBD1 as D (5 bases). CDR3 length: 13 residues. Germline CDR1 SGHRS, CDR2 YFSETQ. Trimming removed 5 bases at V and 4 bases at J, with 12 bases between. DNA for the CDR3: TGCGCCAGCAGAGTGGTGGGGGGCACTGAAGCTTTCTTT. Its protein product is CASRVVGGTEAFF.

The chain recombines TRBV15 with TRBJ2-1; 7 bases are shared with TRBD2. Germline V gives CDR1 LNHNV, CDR2 YYDKDF (reference sequence). Unmatched junction bases numbered 10, after V lost 2 bases and J lost 3 bases. This CDR3 is 17 amino acids long. CDR3 sequence (DNA): TGTGCCACCAGCAGATACCCGGGGGGATCCCTCTACAATGAGCAGTTCTTC. Protein: CATSRYPGGSLYNEQFF.

The DNA of the CDR3 is TGTGCCAGCAGCTTTTCGGGCAGGGGGAACACTGAAGCTTTCTTT. It specifies CASSFSGRGNTEAFF. The V call is TRBV5-4, the J call TRBJ1-1; D may be TRBD1 (6 bases). This CDR3 contains 15 residues. Germline V gives CDR1 SGHNT, CDR2 YYREEE (reference sequence). Between the trimmed V and J ends, which lost 2 bases and 1 base, there was a span of 12 bases.

This sequence joins TRBV19 and TRBJ2-5, with a weak D call TRBD1 (6 bases). V lost 5 bases, J lost 2 bases, and 18 bases lay in between. The CDR3 has 16 amino acids. The germline gives CDR1 LNHDA, CDR2 SQIVND (reference sequence). The CDR3 reads CASSLWGSDRQETQYF. CDR3 bases: TGTGCCAGTAGTCTGTGGGGGTCGGACAGACAAGAGACCCAGTACTTC.

CDR3 in DNA: TGCAGCGTTGTATGGGGCTGGCATGGCTACACCTTC. Translation: CSVVWGWHGYTF. The chain uses TRBV29-1 and TRBJ1-2; perhaps TRBD1 as D (5 bases). The CDR3 extends over 12 amino acids. Trimming took 4 bases from V and 6 from J, leaving 12 bases between them. The germline CDR1 and CDR2 sequences are SQVTM and ANQGSEA. The variable domain in full, completed from reference TRBV29-1 and TRBJ1-2, reads SAVISQKPSRDICQRGTSLTIQCQVDSQVTMMFWYRQQPGQSLTLIATANQGSEATYESGFVIDKFPISRPNLTFSTLTVSNMSPEDSSIYLCSVVWGWHGYTFGSGTRLTVV.

V and J are TRBV2 and TRBJ1-4; a possible D gene is TRBD1 (6 bases). Trimming removed 3 bases at V and 0 bases at J, with 8 bases between. Germline V gene data show CDR1 as SNHLY and CDR2 as FYNNEI. The CDR3 has 15 residues. The CDR3 is CASSEGGPTNEKLFF. CDR3 sequence (DNA): TGTGCCAGCAGTGAGGGGGGGCCAACTAATGAAAAACTGTTTTTT.

The chain uses TRBV28 and TRBJ2-1; TRBD2 is a possible D gene (6 bases). The V end was cut by 4 bases, the J end by 5 bases, with 18 bases between. The CDR3 loop spans 16 amino acids. The V gene's germline CDR1 is MDHEN and CDR2 SYDVKM. The CDR3 DNA follows: TGTGCCAGCAGTTCCGCGCCTAGCGTTTTTAACAATGAGCAGTTCTTC. It codes for CASSSAPSVFNNEQFF.

The chain is built from TRBV2 and TRBJ1-3; D is unresolved. The V end was cut by 9 bases, the J end by 0 bases, with 9 bases between. Germline V gives CDR1 SNHLY, CDR2 FYNNEI. The CDR3 runs to 13 residues. Here the CDR3 reads CASKTDSGNTIYF. The CDR3, as DNA: TGTGCCAGTAAAACAGACTCTGGAAACACCATATATTTT.

This clone was found once. CDR3 in amino acids: CASSLAPLAEAPYNEQFF. DNA for the CDR3: TGTGCCAGCAGCTTAGCGCCCCTAGCGGAGGCCCCCTACAATGAGCAGTTCTTC. This rearrangement joins TRBV7-9 to TRBJ2-1; 7 nucleotides match TRBD2. The germline V gene encodes CDR1 SEHNR and CDR2 FQNEAQ (reference sequence). The CDR3 contains 18 residues. The J segment lost 2 bases and the V segment lost 0 bases, leaving 10 bases of the junction unmatched.

The chain has TRBV7-9 and TRBJ1-1; 7 positions agree with TRBD1. The CDR3 length is 13 residues. Germline-derived CDR1 and CDR2 are SEHNR and FQNEAQ (reference sequence). V gave up 0 bases and J gave up 7 bases; unmatched junction bases: 2. As DNA, the CDR3 is TGTGCCAGCAGCTTAGCGGCAGGGGGTGAAGCTTTCTTT. It translates to CASSLAAGGEAFF.

This clone showed up just a few times. This rearrangement joins TRBV5-4 to TRBJ1-1; D possibly corresponds to TRBD1 (5 bases). The CDR3 is made up of 12 amino acids. Germline V lookup: CDR1 SGHNT, CDR2 YYREEE (reference sequence). The DNA of the CDR3 is TGTGCTCACGGCCCGGGGGACACTGAAGCTTTCTTT. It encodes CAHGPGDTEAFF.

The gene calls are TRBV7-2 and TRBJ1-4; TRBD1 might be the D (5 bases). The V and J ends lost 0 bases and 0 bases respectively, with 8 bases between them. CDR3 length: 16 residues. Germline loops: CDR1 SGHTA, CDR2 FQGNSA. CDR3 DNA sequence: TGTGCCAGCAGCTTAGCCAGGGCGACAACTAATGAAAAACTGTTTTTT. Its translation: CASSLARATTNEKLFF.

The genes are TRBV7-9 and TRBJ2-7; possibly TRBD2 for D (5 bases). In germline, CDR1 is SEHNR, CDR2 FQNEAQ (reference sequence). CDR3 length: 16 residues. Trimming took off 3 bases at V and 3 bases at J, with 18 bases between the two ends. The CDR3 protein is CASSFDRGSYRYEQYF. CDR3 DNA: TGTGCCAGCAGCTTCGACCGGGGTTCGTACCGCTACGAGCAGTACTTC.

The chain carries TRBV2 and TRBJ2-1, with a possible D match to TRBD2 (6 bases). CDR3 length equals 14 residues. V lost 10 bases and J lost 3, with 16 bases in between. In germline, CDR1 is SNHLY, CDR2 FYNNEI. The CDR3 nucleotides are TGTGCCACCCCCCACGGGGGAAACTACAATGAGCAGTTCTTC. Its protein is CATPHGGNYNEQFF.

V and J are TRBV14 and TRBJ2-7, with a possible D match to TRBD2 (5 bases). Trimming took 8 bases from V and 4 from J, leaving 9 bases between them. CDR1 is SGHDN and CDR2 is FVKESK in the germline V gene. The CDR3 loop spans 11 amino acids. This CDR3 is CASSRGYEQYF. In DNA, the CDR3 is TGTGCCAGCTCCCGGGGATACGAGCAGTACTTC.

This sequence joins TRBV6-1 and TRBJ1-5; D gene ambiguous. Between the trimmed V and J ends, which lost 5 bases and 0 bases, there was a span of 11 bases. Germline CDR1 MNHNS, CDR2 SASEGT. The CDR3 length is 15 residues. DNA of the CDR3: TGTGCCAGCAGTTGGGCCAATCTTAGCAATCAGCCCCAGCATTTT. This translates into CASSWANLSNQPQHF.

V gene TRBV27 combines with J gene TRBJ1-1, with 8 bases aligning to TRBD1. The CDR3 has 14 residues. From germline, CDR1 is MNHEY and CDR2 SMNVEV (reference sequence). After removal of 5 bases from V and 7 bases from J, the junction contained 9 bases not matched to a gene. The CDR3 bases are TGTGCCAGCAGTCCTTGGGGACAGGCCCGTGAAGCTTTCTTT. This codes for CASSPWGQAREAFF.

This chain links TRBV4-1 with TRBJ2-3, with TRBD1 identical over 8 bases. The CDR3 spans 17 residues. With V trimmed by 5 bases and J by 6 bases, 16 bases remained unmatched. The V gene's germline CDR1 is MGHRA and CDR2 YSYEKL. This CDR3 reads CASSEGHRVQGADTQYF. The CDR3 nucleotides read TGCGCCAGCAGCGAAGGGCATCGGGTCCAGGGGGCCGATACGCAGTATTTT.

The J gene is TRBJ1-2, the V gene TRBV5-4, with 8 bases matching TRBD1. Trimming removed 4 bases from V and 4 bases from J; junction bases left unmatched: 3. Germline assignment: CDR1 SGHNT and CDR2 YYREEE (reference sequence). CDR3 length: 13 residues. CDR3 region: CASSMDRAYGYTF. CDR3 DNA sequence: TGTGCCAGCAGCATGGACAGGGCCTATGGCTACACCTTC.

V usage is TRBV6-1 and J usage is TRBJ2-5; 12 bases match TRBD2. CDR3 length: 15 amino acids. The ends lost 2 bases at V and 5 bases at J; junction bases unmatched: 3. Germline V lookup: CDR1 MNHNS, CDR2 SASEGT. The DNA of the CDR3 is TGTGCCAGCAGTGAATCTAGCGGGAGGGCGGAGACCCAGTACTTC. Its protein product is CASSESSGRAETQYF.

CDR3 bases: TGTGCCAGCAGTTTAGACAGGGTGTCAGCTAATGAAAAACTGTTTTTT. It codes for CASSLDRVSANEKLFF. The J gene is TRBJ1-4, the V gene TRBV27; 7 positions agree with TRBD1. Germline-derived CDR1 and CDR2 are MNHEY and SMNVEV (reference sequence). The CDR3 contains 16 residues. Unmatched junction bases numbered 6, after V lost 2 bases and J lost 3 bases.